Included here is one T cell receptor beta chain sequence, with context. The antigen it binds to is not known. There are no base qualities to consult, and no much larger clone falls within one base. This specimen's treatment or condition label, per the study, means: preoperative locoregional IRX-2 cytokine immunotherapy. The samples were obtained from a phase Ib study that tested preoperative, locoregional IRX-2 cytokine immunotherapy meant to prime immune responses. Before surgery, IRX-2 was given to the donors, who were patients with early-stage breast cancer. This sample was taken from a study of preoperative IRX-2 immunotherapy in early breast cancer (dated by TCRdb to the late 2010s). Library prep was done by the immunoSEQ multiplex PCR assay. In its TCRdb copy, this immuneACCESS table keeps in-frame sequences only and misses some clones. Where compared with another copy, unresolved V genes explain less than half of these, and the others have no known cause. This sample comprises about 29,000 clones, 85% to 90% of them detected only once. Around a tenth of the sample comes from the top ten.

The CDR3 holds 13 amino acids from the cysteine to the phenylalanine. The read is trimmed to its CDR3 DNA, 39 bases read in frame from base 1. V gives up 0 bases and J gives up 13 bases, and the segment between their germline ends measures 13 bases. CDR1 and CDR2, per the germline V gene, are SGHNT and YENEEA. This material was acquired from a patient treated with IRX-2 immunotherapy. The rearrangement joined TRBV11-3 to TRBJ2-1; the D gene cannot be named for sure. This sequence was found in a human donor with breast cancer. At the DNA level, the sequence is TGTGCCAGCAGCTTAGATTCCGGTGGCAGTCAGTTCTTC. Its protein product is CASSLDSGGSQFF.